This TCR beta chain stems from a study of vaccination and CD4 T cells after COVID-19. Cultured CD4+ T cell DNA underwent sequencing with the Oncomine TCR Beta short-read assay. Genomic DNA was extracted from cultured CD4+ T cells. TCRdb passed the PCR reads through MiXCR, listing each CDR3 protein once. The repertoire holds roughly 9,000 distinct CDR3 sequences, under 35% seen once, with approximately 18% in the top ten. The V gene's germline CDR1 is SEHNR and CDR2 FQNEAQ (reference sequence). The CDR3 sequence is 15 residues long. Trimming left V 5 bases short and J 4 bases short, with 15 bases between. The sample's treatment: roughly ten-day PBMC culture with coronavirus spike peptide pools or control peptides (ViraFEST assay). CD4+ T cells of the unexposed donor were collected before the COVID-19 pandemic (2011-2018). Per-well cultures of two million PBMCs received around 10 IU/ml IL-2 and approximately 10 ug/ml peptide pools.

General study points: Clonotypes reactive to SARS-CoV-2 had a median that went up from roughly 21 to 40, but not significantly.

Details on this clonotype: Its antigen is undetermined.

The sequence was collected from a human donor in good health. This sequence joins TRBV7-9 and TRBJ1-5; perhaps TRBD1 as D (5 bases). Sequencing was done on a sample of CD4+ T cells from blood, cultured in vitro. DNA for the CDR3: TGTGCCAGCAGCCCGGGGGGGAGTGGTAATCAGCCCCAGCATTTT. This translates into CASSPGGSGNQPQHF.